The 2 T cell receptor beta chains below were found in one sample sequenced in a study of blood T cell repertoires in COVID-19. TCRdb's table, derived via immunoSEQ multiplex PCR, lists solely in-frame clones and lacks some. Found here are about 270,000 clones, about 86% of them singletons; the top ten hold about 12%. Sequenced input: peripheral blood. The receptor set was obtained from a woman in her 70s with COVID-19, enrolled during active disease.

The J gene is TRBJ2-2, the V gene TRBV30, with TRBD1 matching over 9 bases. CDR1 GTSNPN and CDR2 SVGIG come from the germline V gene (reference sequence). V was clipped by 7 bases and J by 5 bases; unmatched bases: 8. This CDR3 is built from 14 residues. CDR3 region: CASPTGGGTGELFF. Written as DNA, the CDR3 is TGTGCCTCCCCGACAGGGGGAGGGACCGGGGAGCTGTTTTTT.

This clone was seen a handful of times. This chain links TRBV19 with TRBJ1-1; D is unclear. This CDR3 spans 16 amino acids. V was shortened by 4 bases and J by 0 bases, with 15 bases between the two germline ends. Germline CDR1 and CDR2: LNHDA and SQIVND (reference sequence). CDR3 sequence reads: CASSSPTGGMNTEAFF. In DNA form, the CDR3 reads TGTGCCAGTAGTAGCCCCACCGGAGGGATGAACACTGAAGCTTTCTTT.